These 21 T cell receptor beta chains came from one sample sequenced in a study of vaccination and CD4 T cells after COVID-19 (dated 2022 in TCRdb). The protocol used for the library was PCR. Sequenced using an Illumina iSeq 100. At the Johns Hopkins FTIC core, DNA from the cultured CD4+ T cells underwent TCR sequencing with the Oncomine TCR Beta short-read assay. Starting from the raw public reads, TCRdb applied fastp trimming at Q25, assembled clones with MiXCR and retained in-frame beta chains. Each entry merges the rows of one CDR3 protein and shows their most common DNA and genes. For this sample the table gives more than 15,000 distinct CDR3 sequences, of which approximately 31% were detected only once. About a sixth of the sample is held by the ten biggest clonotypes. No antigen has been identified for these receptors. In light of the paper, this sample's treatment or condition label describes: roughly 11-day PBMC culture with coronavirus spike peptide pools or control peptides (ViraFEST assay).

The sequenced sample consisted of cultured CD4+ T cells from blood. All receptors derive from a human donor with COVID-19.

J is TRBJ2-7 and V is TRBV6-1; TRBD2 agrees at 8 bases. The J call may be mistaken, given a closer DNA end match to TRBJ2-5. Per the germline V gene, CDR1 is MNHNS and CDR2 is SASEGT. There are 16 residues in the CDR3. For the CDR3, the DNA is TGTGCCAGCAGTCCCCTCGGGGGGGCTCCGGTAGAGACCCAGTACTTC. It yields the protein CASSPLGGAPVETQYF.

This clonotype was seen a single time. This clone may be a read error of a much larger clone one base away. The CDR3 loop reads CASSFRDYQQETRYF. The CDR3 bases are TGTGCCAGCAGCTTCCGGGACTATCAGCAAGAGACCCGGTACTTC. V is TRBV7-9 and J is TRBJ2-5; 7 nucleotides match TRBD2. This CDR3 has 15 residues. The germline V gene encodes CDR1 SEHNR and CDR2 FQNEAQ (reference sequence).

This clonotype was picked up a small number of times. The V gene is TRBV7-2, the J gene TRBJ2-5, with 7 bases aligning to TRBD2. Unmatched junction bases numbered 6, after V lost 1 base and J lost 4 bases. Per the germline V gene, CDR1 is SGHTA and CDR2 is FQGNSA. The CDR3 totals 15 residues. In nucleotides, the CDR3 is TGTGCCAGCAGCTTAGGTCCAGGGAGGGTAGAGACCCAGTACTTC. Residues: CASSLGPGRVETQYF.

By frequency in the sample, this clonotype is medium-sized. As DNA, the CDR3 is TGTGCCAGCAGCCCATCGACAGGTCGGAACACTGAAGCTTTCTTT. Amino acid sequence: CASSPSTGRNTEAFF. This chain uses TRBV7-2 with TRBJ1-1; a weak D match, TRBD1 (6 bases). The CDR3 has 15 amino acids. From germline, CDR1 is SGHTA and CDR2 FQGNSA. Trimming pared 5 bases from V and 1 base from J, leaving 14 bases between.

This clonotype turned up a few times. The chain is built from TRBV7-3 and TRBJ1-6; a possible D gene is TRBD1 (6 bases). This CDR3 is built from 13 residues. V dropped 5 bases and J dropped 8 bases, with 10 bases sitting between them. The germline V gene has CDR1 SGHTA and CDR2 FQGTGA. The CDR3 reads CASSPTGYSPLHF. CDR3 DNA: TGTGCCAGCAGCCCGACAGGCTATTCACCCCTCCACTTT. The variable domain in full, with the rest retrieved from reference TRBV7-3 and TRBJ1-6, is GAGVSQTPSNKVTEKGKYVELRCDPISGHTALYWYRQSLGQGPEFLIYFQGTGAADDSGLPNDRFFAVRPEGSVSTLKIQRTERGDSAVYLCASSPTGYSPLHFGNGTRLTVT.

The J gene is TRBJ2-7, the V gene TRBV12-5, with D perhaps TRBD1 (5 bases). Germline loops: CDR1 LGHNT, CDR2 FRNRAP. V lost 5 bases, J lost 1 base, and 15 bases lay in between. The CDR3 contains 15 residues. CDR3 region: CASGPTGAKSYEQYF. The DNA for the CDR3 is TGTGCTAGTGGTCCAACAGGTGCGAAGTCCTACGAGCAGTACTTC.

The gene calls are TRBV28 and TRBJ2-6, with TRBD1 matching over 7 bases. The CDR3 totals 15 residues. CDR1 is MDHEN and CDR2 is SYDVKM in the germline V gene. V shed 10 bases and J 0 bases; nucleotides not matched to a gene: 6. The CDR3 DNA sequence: TGTGCCACCCGGGACAGCGCCTCTGGGGCCAACGTCCTGACTTTC. It specifies CATRDSASGANVLTF.

The chain recombines TRBV18 with TRBJ2-3; D remains ambiguous. The CDR3 has 12 amino acids. Trimming removed 3 bases from V and 1 base from J, with 2 bases in between. Germline V lookup: CDR1 KGHSH, CDR2 LQKENI. The CDR3 sequence: CASSPGTDTQYF. The CDR3 region has the DNA TGTGCCAGCTCACCCGGCACAGATACGCAGTATTTT.

This clonotype was observed a handful of times. The chain links TRBV12-3 or TRBV12-4 to TRBJ1-6, with D possibly being TRBD1 (5 bases). The CDR3 consists of 13 residues. V lost 6 bases, J lost 9 bases, and 12 bases lay in between. The CDR3 protein is CASRPGYGSPLHF. Written as DNA, the CDR3 is TGTGCCAGCAGACCAGGGTACGGTTCACCCCTCCACTTT.

Note on this clonotype: Germline and junction disagree at one end, which may indicate a read error. The chain joins TRBV10-3 to TRBJ2-3; perhaps TRBD1 as D (5 bases). The germline gives CDR1 ENHRY, CDR2 SYGVKD. The CDR3 length is 16 residues. CDR3 nucleotide sequence: TGTGCCAGCAGTTTCGTAAGGGGTCCGGGCACAGATACGCAGTATTTT. Encoded protein: CASSFVRGPGTDTQYF.

In this sample, this clonotype turned up a few times. The rearrangement links TRBV19 to TRBJ1-5; D possibly corresponds to TRBD1 (6 bases). V was cut by 7 bases and J by 2 bases, with 12 bases left in between. CDR1 LNHDA and CDR2 SQIVND come from the germline V gene (reference sequence). The CDR3 runs 14 residues. CDR3 residues: CASTPGAGNQPQHF. CDR3 in DNA: TGTGCCAGTACCCCGGGGGCTGGCAATCAGCCCCAGCATTTT.

The table lists this clonotype with a few counts. The chain joins TRBV20-1 to TRBJ1-2; possibly TRBD1 for D (5 bases). This CDR3 has 14 residues. V lost 5 bases, J lost 8 bases, and 21 bases lay in between. Per the germline V gene, CDR1 is DFQATT and CDR2 is SNEGSKA (reference sequence). DNA for the CDR3: TGCAGTGCTGAGCCGGGACGTTCCAATGAGGGCTACACCTTC. Amino acids: CSAEPGRSNEGYTF.

This clonotype has more than one count but fewer than ten. The chain carries TRBV24-1 and TRBJ2-1; 8 bases align to TRBD2. Germline V lookup: CDR1 KGHDR, CDR2 SFDVKD. CDR3 size: 12 residues. J gave up 9 bases and V 10 bases, and 7 bases lay outside the gene matches. The chain's CDR3 is CATTSGRGEQFF. The CDR3 DNA reads as TGTGCCACTACTAGCGGAAGGGGTGAGCAGTTCTTC.

V is TRBV20-1 and J is TRBJ1-6; 9 nucleotides match TRBD1. The CDR3 consists of 19 residues. CDR1 DFQATT and CDR2 SNEGSKA come from the germline V gene (reference sequence). V was clipped by 6 bases and J by 1 base; unmatched bases: 16. The CDR3 nucleotides are TGCAGTGCCGCACCTACCGGGACAGGGCCCGGATCCTATAATTCACCCCTCCACTTT. This sequence encodes CSAAPTGTGPGSYNSPLHF.

This clonotype was seen a single time. This chain links TRBV5-4 with TRBJ2-5; 10 bases are a match to TRBD2. The V segment lost 4 bases and the J segment 3 bases; nucleotides outside the gene matches: 9. The germline gives CDR1 SGHNT, CDR2 YYREEE (reference sequence). This CDR3 spans 16 amino acids. CDR3 protein: CASSKSGGEGKETQYF. CDR3 DNA: TGTGCCAGCAGCAAAAGCGGGGGGGAGGGAAAAGAGACCCAGTACTTC.

The rearrangement uses TRBV5-1 and TRBJ2-3; D is uncertain. CDR3 size: 13 residues. Between the trimmed V and J ends, which lost 1 base and 4 bases, there was a span of 7 bases. CDR1 SGHRS and CDR2 YFSETQ come from the germline V gene. The CDR3 here is CASSLYVADTQYF. The DNA of the CDR3 is TGCGCCAGCAGCTTGTATGTGGCAGATACGCAGTATTTT.

This chain connects TRBV28 to TRBJ2-7; D is uncertain. The germline V gene has CDR1 MDHEN and CDR2 SYDVKM. This CDR3 region has 14 residues. Trimming pared 4 bases from V and 4 bases from J, leaving 14 bases between. As DNA, the CDR3 is TGTGCCAGCAGTTCACATGGACCAGAATACGAGCAGTACTTC. Amino acids: CASSSHGPEYEQYF.

Note on this clonotype: A much larger clone lies one base from this, so it may be a read error. The chain couples TRBV15 to TRBJ1-1; D remains ambiguous. Germline V gives CDR1 LNHNV, CDR2 YYDKDF (reference sequence). V lost 0 bases and J 3 bases, leaving 17 bases between the germline ends. The CDR3 is 17 residues long. CDR3 amino acids: CATSRDGLSFMHTEAFF. The CDR3 bases are TGTGCCACCAGCAGAGATGGACTGTCCTTCATGCACACTGAAGCTTTCTTT.

By proportion, this clonotype is medium-sized. The chain carries TRBV2 and TRBJ1-5; maybe TRBD1 (5 bases). Germline V lookup: CDR1 SNHLY, CDR2 FYNNEI. The CDR3 is made up of 13 amino acids. V was cut by 3 bases and J by 11 bases, with 14 bases left in between. The CDR3 sequence is CASSDGAEYAQHF. The DNA for the CDR3 is TGTGCCAGCAGTGACGGGGCGGAATACGCCCAGCATTTT.

CDR3 DNA sequence: TGCAGTGCTAGCCCTGGGGAACAGGGGTGGGGTAGCAATCAGCCCCAGCATTTT. Protein: CSASPGEQGWGSNQPQHF. The J gene is TRBJ1-5, the V gene TRBV20-1; TRBD1 aligns across 7 bases. The junction had 14 bases not matched to a gene; V was cut back by 3 bases and J by 0 bases. Germline V gene sequence: CDR1 DFQATT, CDR2 SNEGSKA (reference sequence). CDR3 length: 18 amino acids.

This chain uses TRBV20-1 with TRBJ2-1; a possible D gene is TRBD2 (6 bases). V lost 6 bases, J lost 5 bases, and 14 bases lay in between. Germline assignment: CDR1 DFQATT and CDR2 SNEGSKA (reference sequence). The CDR3 spans 13 residues. CDR3 residues: CSATGGWDNEQFF. The CDR3 bases are TGCAGTGCCACCGGAGGGTGGGACAATGAGCAGTTCTTC.